Below, 16 T cell receptor beta chains from the same sample are listed, as sequenced in a study of memory CD4+ T cells and cytomegalovirus serostatus. The sort gate was single viable CD3+CD4+CD8-CD45RO+ cells for memory CD4+ T cells. The method was immunoSEQ multiplex PCR; TCRdb's version includes in-frame clones alone and lacks a portion of them. The sample shows over 40,000 clones, 74% of them seen only once. The specimen was memory CD4+ T cells from blood. The receptors come from an adult in good health and CMV-seropositive.

The rearrangement joins TRBV18 to TRBJ2-7; no reliable D call. Germline V gene sequence: CDR1 KGHSH, CDR2 LQKENI. The CDR3 has 15 residues. V gave up 0 bases and J gave up 0 bases, with 9 bases separating them. CDR3 sequence: CASSPPQDGSYEQYF. The CDR3 nucleotides read TGTGCCAGCTCACCACCCCAAGACGGCTCCTACGAGCAGTACTTC.

The chain employs TRBV4-1 and TRBJ1-6; D ambiguous. This CDR3 has 16 amino acids. The V and J ends lost 0 bases and 4 bases respectively, with 10 bases between them. Germline CDR1 is MGHRA and CDR2 is YSYEKL. CDR3 coding DNA: TGCGCCAGCAGCCAAGATCCGAGAGGGTATAATTCACCCCTCCACTTT. Translating gives CASSQDPRGYNSPLHF.

The genes are TRBV5-4 and TRBJ2-5; 9 bases align to TRBD1. V gave up 3 bases and J gave up 2 bases; unmatched junction bases: 11. This CDR3 spans 17 amino acids. CDR1 and CDR2 from the germline V gene are SGHNT and YYREEE (reference sequence). CDR3 DNA: TGTGCCAGCAGCTCAAATCCGGGACAGGGTTATCAAGAGACCCAGTACTTC. Translation: CASSSNPGQGYQETQYF.

The DNA of the CDR3 is TGTGCCAGTAGTGGCCAGGCCATGATGAACACTGAAGCTTTCTTT. Its translation: CASSGQAMMNTEAFF. The rearrangement links TRBV19 to TRBJ1-1; D not resolved. The CDR3 has 15 residues. V lost 5 bases, J lost 0 bases, and 13 bases lay in between. From germline, CDR1 is LNHDA and CDR2 SQIVND (reference sequence).

The count of this clone is one. J is TRBJ2-1 and V is TRBV5-1, with D possibly matching TRBD2 (6 bases). Germline CDR1 is SGHRS and CDR2 is YFSETQ. The CDR3 sequence is 13 residues long. Trimming took off 4 bases at V and 10 bases at J, with 15 bases between the two ends. DNA of the CDR3: TGCGCCAGCAGCCAGGGATTGCGGGGAGAGCAGTTCTTC. Protein product: CASSQGLRGEQFF.

The chain carries TRBV18 and TRBJ2-5; unclear D gene. Germline-derived CDR1 and CDR2 are KGHSH and LQKENI. The CDR3 runs 12 residues. Deletions cut 4 bases from V and 3 bases from J, with 6 bases between. The CDR3 coding sequence is TGTGCCAGCTCACTGCGAGAAGAGACCCAGTACTTC. Protein product: CASSLREETQYF.

The chain uses TRBV2 and TRBJ2-2, with 11 bases identical to TRBD2. Looked up from germline, CDR1 is SNHLY and CDR2 is FYNNEI. V was clipped by 6 bases and J by 5 bases; unmatched bases: 5. The CDR3 is made up of 15 amino acids. CDR3 loop: CASRETSGETGELFF. The CDR3 DNA follows: TGTGCCAGCAGGGAGACTAGCGGGGAGACCGGGGAGCTGTTTTTT.

The chain couples TRBV19 to TRBJ1-1, with D possibly TRBD1 on 5 matching bases. CDR1 and CDR2 (germline): LNHDA, SQIVND (reference sequence). Trimming stripped 4 bases from V and 5 bases from J, with 14 bases between. The CDR3 extends over 14 amino acids. In nucleotides, the CDR3 is TGTGCCAGTAGTACACAGGTAGGGGAAACTGAAGCTTTCTTT. Translated, it gives CASSTQVGETEAFF.

The chain is built from TRBV5-1 and TRBJ1-2, with 7 bases that match TRBD1. Trimming cost V 0 bases and J 4 bases; bases outside gene matches: 3. Per the germline V gene, CDR1 is SGHRS and CDR2 is YFSETQ. CDR3 length: 14 amino acids. The CDR3 here is CASSLVRGTYGYTF. The DNA for the CDR3 is TGCGCCAGCAGCTTGGTCAGGGGGACCTATGGCTACACCTTC.

The J gene is TRBJ2-7, the V gene TRBV19; the D gene is possibly TRBD1 (6 bases). V was pared by 5 bases and J by 2 bases, with 16 bases between. The germline V gene has CDR1 LNHDA and CDR2 SQIVND (reference sequence). The length of the CDR3 is 15 residues. CDR3 nucleotides: TGTGCCAGTAGTCTCAACAGGGAAGGCGCCTACGAGCAGTACTTC. As protein: CASSLNREGAYEQYF.

The rearrangement joins TRBV6-5 to TRBJ2-3; D gene uncertain. V was pared by 5 bases and J by 5 bases, with 14 bases between. The CDR3 runs to 14 residues. Germline V lookup: CDR1 MNHEY, CDR2 SVGAGI. DNA of the CDR3: TGTGCCAGCAGTATCTCCCCTAGTGGAGATACGCAGTATTTT. Its translation: CASSISPSGDTQYF.

The J gene is TRBJ2-3, the V gene TRBV7-2; TRBD2 matches 9 bases. CDR3 length equals 17 residues. V was pared by 4 bases and J by 2 bases, with 10 bases of the junction left unmatched. Per germline, CDR1 SGHTA and CDR2 FQGNSA. The CDR3 protein is CASSSLASGKITDTQYF. CDR3 in DNA: TGTGCCAGCAGCTCCCTGGCTAGCGGGAAAATCACAGATACGCAGTATTTT.

The V call is TRBV4-2, the J call TRBJ1-5, with unresolved D. V was pared by 0 bases and J by 7 bases, with 4 bases between. Looked up from germline, CDR1 is LGHNA and CDR2 is YNFKEQ. The CDR3 is 12 amino acids. The CDR3 DNA reads TGTGCCAGCAGCCAAGATGACCAGCCCCAGCATTTT. It specifies CASSQDDQPQHF.

This clone was recorded once. The J gene is TRBJ2-1, the V gene TRBV2, with 12 nucleotides matching TRBD2. CDR1 is SNHLY, CDR2 FYNNEI, per germline. Trimming cost V 6 bases and J 2 bases; bases outside gene matches: 5. The length of the CDR3 is 16 residues. The CDR3 here is CASRLLAGGPYNEQFF. The CDR3 DNA is TGTGCCAGCAGACTCCTAGCGGGGGGGCCCTACAATGAGCAGTTCTTC.

The CDR3 reads CASSPGGFTETQYF. CDR3 sequence (DNA): TGTGCCAGCAGCCCAGGGGGGTTTACGGAGACCCAGTACTTC. The rearrangement joins TRBV7-3 to TRBJ2-5; the D gene is possibly TRBD1 (7 bases). The CDR3 sequence is 14 residues long. The V gene lost 5 bases and the J gene lost 5 bases, with 15 bases spanning the gap. The germline V gene has CDR1 SGHTA and CDR2 FQGTGA.

This chain joins TRBV4-2 and TRBJ2-1; unclear D gene. The germline V gene has CDR1 LGHNA and CDR2 YNFKEQ. CDR3 length equals 13 residues. V lost 0 bases, J lost 6 bases, and 6 bases lay in between. CDR3 in amino acids: CASSQEDGNEQFF. The CDR3 coding sequence is TGTGCCAGCAGCCAAGAGGACGGCAATGAGCAGTTCTTC.